These 28 T cell receptor beta chains were all obtained from the same sample, sequenced in a study of blood T cell repertoires in COVID-19. TCRdb's copy holds only in-frame clones and misses some; the assay was immunoSEQ multiplex PCR. Altogether about 150,000 clones are present, over 75% being singletons, with the ten largest covering about 40%. The sequenced sample consisted of peripheral blood. Receptors originate from a human donor in a cohort sampled during active COVID-19.

This rearrangement joins TRBV9 to TRBJ2-2, with 8 bases that match TRBD2. J lost 0 bases, V lost 4 bases, and 5 bases had no gene match. CDR3 length equals 16 residues. Germline V lookup: CDR1 SGDLS, CDR2 YYNGEE. The CDR3 bases are TGTGCCAGCAGCCCGGGGGGACTAGCGAACACCGGGGAGCTGTTTTTT. Protein product: CASSPGGLANTGELFF.

The V gene is TRBV4-1, the J gene TRBJ2-3; 9 positions agree with TRBD2. After removal of 0 bases from V and 9 bases from J, the junction contained 7 bases not matched to a gene. The CDR3 runs to 15 residues. From germline, CDR1 is MGHRA and CDR2 YSYEKL. CDR3 nucleotides: TGCGCCAGCAGCCAAGATTGGAGTAGCGGGGGAACGCAGTATTTT. Translated, it gives CASSQDWSSGGTQYF.

This chain uses TRBV7-3 with TRBJ2-1, with 12 bases lining up with TRBD2. Trimming at V came to 5 bases and at J to 7 bases, leaving 9 bases not matched to a gene. CDR1 is SGHTA and CDR2 is FQGTGA in the germline V gene. CDR3 length: 16 amino acids. CDR3 nucleotides: TGTGCCAGCAGCCGAGGACTAGCGGGAAGGTTTAATGAGCAGTTCTTC. As protein: CASSRGLAGRFNEQFF.

The rearrangement joins TRBV14 to TRBJ2-7; possible D gene TRBD1, 5 bases. Per germline, CDR1 SGHDN and CDR2 FVKESK. The CDR3 sequence is 15 residues long. V gave up 1 base and J gave up 4 bases, with 14 bases separating them. CDR3 coding DNA: TGTGCCAGCAGCCAAGTAGGGGCGCCTCCTTACGAGCAGTACTTC. The encoded protein is CASSQVGAPPYEQYF.

This sequence joins TRBV19 and TRBJ1-4; D is uncertain. Trimming took off 3 bases at V and 10 bases at J, with 18 bases between the two ends. This CDR3 contains 15 residues. Germline values: CDR1 LNHDA, CDR2 SQIVND (reference sequence). CDR3 region: CASSIFTGYPGKLFF. DNA for the CDR3: TGTGCCAGTAGTATCTTCACTGGGTACCCGGGAAAACTGTTTTTT.

J is TRBJ2-7 and V is TRBV3-1 (or the pseudogene TRBV3-2), with D tentatively TRBD1 (6 bases). Trimming stripped 0 bases from V and 5 bases from J, with 14 bases between. Germline loops: CDR1 LGHDT, CDR2 YNNKEL (reference sequence). The CDR3 totals 15 residues. CDR3 sequence reads: CASSQDPRTVNEQYV. In DNA form, the CDR3 reads TGTGCCAGCAGCCAAGATCCCCGGACAGTGAACGAGCAGTACGTC.

The chain links TRBV7-2 to TRBJ2-3; D might be TRBD2 (5 bases). V lost 6 bases, J lost 5 bases, and 15 bases lay in between. The CDR3 totals 14 residues. Germline-derived CDR1 and CDR2 are SGHTA and FQGNSA. The DNA for the CDR3 is TGTGCCAGCAGACTTCTACCGGAGGTAGATACGCAGTATTTT. It codes for CASRLLPEVDTQYF.

The chain links TRBV11-2 to TRBJ2-1, with 7 bases identical to TRBD1. Germline CDR1 SGHAT, CDR2 FQNNGV. CDR3 length: 18 amino acids. J was trimmed by 0 bases and V by 3 bases; bases with no gene match: 11. For the CDR3, the DNA is TGTGCCAGCAGCTTGATAAGGGACAGCCTTTTCTCCTACAATGAGCAGTTCTTC. Protein sequence: CASSLIRDSLFSYNEQFF.

This chain joins TRBV30 and TRBJ1-1, with TRBD1 as a possible D gene (6 bases). The CDR3 is 13 residues long. Trimming took off 4 bases at V and 2 bases at J, with 11 bases between the two ends. Germline-derived CDR1 and CDR2 are GTSNPN and SVGIG (reference sequence). CDR3 sequence (DNA): TGTGCCTGGACACAGACAGGCAACACTGAAGCTTTCTTT. Translation gives CAWTQTGNTEAFF.

The chain joins TRBV19 to TRBJ2-1, with 11 nucleotides matching TRBD2. Germline V CDR1 and CDR2: LNHDA, SQIVND (reference sequence). The CDR3 runs 14 residues. V shed 11 bases, J shed 2 bases, and the junction held 5 bases outside the gene matches. The CDR3 is CAVKTSGTYNEQFF. The CDR3 region has the DNA TGTGCCGTAAAGACTAGCGGGACCTACAATGAGCAGTTCTTC.

The chain couples TRBV10-3 to TRBJ2-5; 13 nucleotides agree with TRBD2. Germline CDR1 ENHRY, CDR2 SYGVKD. V dropped 3 bases and J dropped 2; count of bases not matched to a gene: 6. This CDR3 contains 17 residues. CDR3 coding DNA: TGTGCCATCAGTGATAGGACTAGCGGGGGCCGACAAGAGACCCAGTACTTC. The encoded protein is CAISDRTSGGRQETQYF.

The V and J genes are TRBV2 and TRBJ2-2; 9 bases map to TRBD1. This CDR3 comprises 14 residues. Germline V gives CDR1 SNHLY, CDR2 FYNNEI. The J segment lost 4 bases and the V segment lost 5 bases, leaving 2 bases of the junction unmatched. The CDR3 nucleotides are TGTGCCAGCAGTCTGACAGGGGGCACCGGGGAGCTGTTTTTT. Protein product: CASSLTGGTGELFF.

This rearrangement joins TRBV18 to TRBJ2-1, with 11 bases fitting TRBD2. V shed 6 bases and J 9 bases; nucleotides not matched to a gene: 7. There are 14 residues in the CDR3. CDR1 is KGHSH, CDR2 LQKENI, per germline. CDR3 sequence: CASSTSGSGTEQFF. The CDR3 DNA is TGTGCCAGCTCTACTAGCGGGAGCGGCACTGAGCAGTTCTTC.

This rearrangement joins TRBV3-1 (or the pseudogene TRBV3-2) to TRBJ1-5, with D possibly being TRBD1 (6 bases). The CDR3 is 15 residues long. V shed 4 bases and J shed 4 bases, with 14 bases lying between them. Germline CDR1 LGHDT, CDR2 YNNKEL (reference sequence). The CDR3, as DNA: TGTGCCAGCAGCCGTGGGGACACCGGGAATCAGCCCCAGCATTTT. Translation: CASSRGDTGNQPQHF.

This sequence joins TRBV11-3 and TRBJ1-1, with a weak D call TRBD1 (5 bases). Deletions cut 8 bases from V and 5 bases from J, with 15 bases between. Germline loops: CDR1 SGHNT, CDR2 YENEEA. The CDR3 covers 13 residues. The CDR3 DNA reads TGTGCCAGCCGGGGGGGTGGGCAGACTGAAGCTTTCTTT. This translates into CASRGGGQTEAFF.

This clone was seen ten or more times. The J gene is TRBJ1-1, the V gene TRBV29-1; TRBD1 is a possible D gene (6 bases). Germline CDR1 SQVTM, CDR2 ANQGSEA. V was cut by 7 bases and J by 5 bases, with 14 bases left in between. The CDR3 contains 12 residues. The CDR3 region is CSATTGGTEAFF. DNA of the CDR3: TGCAGCGCAACGACAGGCGGGACTGAAGCTTTCTTT.

The rearrangement links TRBV30 to TRBJ1-2; a possible D gene is TRBD1 (5 bases). V dropped 1 base and J dropped 5 bases, with 8 bases sitting between them. The length of the CDR3 is 12 residues. Per the germline V gene, CDR1 is GTSNPN and CDR2 is SVGIG (reference sequence). Here the CDR3 DNA reads TGTGCCTGGAGTGCCGGGGGATATGGCTACACCTTC. Protein product: CAWSAGGYGYTF.

The CDR3 DNA is TGTGCCAGCAGCTTAGATAGGGGGCGGATAGACACTGAAGCTTTCTTT. Its protein product is CASSLDRGRIDTEAFF. This chain joins TRBV11-1 and TRBJ1-1; 7 nucleotides match TRBD1. This CDR3 is built from 16 residues. From germline, CDR1 is SGHAT and CDR2 FQDESV (reference sequence). Losses at the gene ends were 1 base for V and 3 bases for J; bases not matched to a gene: 8.

This sequence joins TRBV5-8 and TRBJ1-5, with TRBD1 matching 8 bases. Germline CDR1 SGHTS, CDR2 YDEGEE. The CDR3 spans 16 residues. V trimming: 5 bases; J trimming: 1 base; junction bases outside the gene matches: 8. CDR3 protein: CASRRAGGRSNQPQHF. The CDR3 region has the DNA TGTGCCAGCAGACGCGCAGGGGGCCGGAGCAATCAGCCCCAGCATTTT.

The chain couples TRBV27 to TRBJ2-1; D is unclear. Between the trimmed V and J ends, which lost 6 bases and 8 bases, there was a span of 14 bases. Germline-derived CDR1 and CDR2 are MNHEY and SMNVEV (reference sequence). CDR3 length equals 13 residues. This CDR3 is CASRDPGRHEQFF. The CDR3 coding sequence is TGTGCCAGCAGGGATCCGGGTCGGCATGAGCAGTTCTTC.

This rearrangement joins TRBV19 to TRBJ1-4, with D possibly matching TRBD1 (5 bases). Trimming took 3 bases from V and 2 from J, leaving 10 bases between them. Germline V CDR1 and CDR2: LNHDA, SQIVND (reference sequence). CDR3 length equals 15 residues. The CDR3 here is CASSIGRGTNEKLFF. Here the CDR3 DNA reads TGTGCCAGTAGTATTGGGCGGGGGACTAATGAAAAACTGTTTTTT.

The V call is TRBV19, the J call TRBJ1-2; D unresolved. Trimming stripped 8 bases from V and 4 bases from J, with 20 bases between. The germline V gene encodes CDR1 LNHDA and CDR2 SQIVND (reference sequence). The CDR3 runs 15 residues. This CDR3 is CASSKGGSSFYGYTF. The CDR3 bases are TGTGCCAGTTCTAAAGGAGGCAGCTCTTTCTATGGCTACACCTTC.

The V and J genes are TRBV29-1 and TRBJ1-2; D is perhaps TRBD1 (5 bases). The CDR3 loop spans 13 amino acids. Trimming shortened V by 7 bases and J by 8 bases, and 20 bases separated the two germline ends. CDR1 is SQVTM, CDR2 ANQGSEA, per germline. The CDR3 region is CSAPGGVRGGYTF. DNA of the CDR3: TGCAGCGCCCCCGGAGGGGTAAGGGGAGGCTACACCTTC.

In this sample, this clone turned up once. This sequence joins TRBV12-5 and TRBJ2-6; D ambiguous. The CDR3 sequence is 11 residues long. Germline V gene data show CDR1 as LGHNT and CDR2 as FRNRAP. The CDR3 DNA follows: TGTGCCCTCCTTGGGGCCAACGTCCTGACTTTC. Its translation is CALLGANVLTF.

The chain uses TRBV4-3 and TRBJ1-4, with 7 positions matching TRBD1. J lost 7 bases, V lost 3 bases, and 8 bases had no gene match. The CDR3 consists of 15 residues. The germline V gene has CDR1 LGHNA and CDR2 YSLEER. CDR3 loop: CASSQNQGVFEKLFF. The CDR3 DNA follows: TGCGCCAGCAGCCAGAATCAGGGGGTCTTTGAAAAACTGTTTTTT.

This clone was detected a few times. One end of the junction fails to match germline, which may point to a read error. The rearrangement links TRBV7-9 to TRBJ2-5; perhaps D is TRBD1 or TRBD2 (5 bases each). Germline values: CDR1 SEHNR, CDR2 FQNEAQ (reference sequence). This CDR3 has 8 amino acids. In DNA form, the CDR3 reads TGTGCCAGCAGCAGGGGAGACTTC. It encodes CASSRGDF.

The chain combines TRBV6-5 with TRBJ2-5, with TRBD1 as a possible D gene (6 bases). Germline V CDR1 and CDR2: MNHEY, SVGAGI. This CDR3 is 16 amino acids long. Trimming removed 2 bases at V and 0 bases at J, with 13 bases between. CDR3 nucleotides: TGTGCCAGCAGTTACGGACAGCCATCGTACCAAGAGACCCAGTACTTC. Translation gives CASSYGQPSYQETQYF.

The chain links TRBV7-2 to TRBJ2-3; possibly TRBD2 for D (6 bases). Trimming took 6 bases from V and 6 from J, leaving 13 bases between them. This CDR3 has 13 amino acids. CDR1 SGHTA and CDR2 FQGNSA come from the germline V gene. The CDR3 region has the DNA TGTGCCAGCAGTAACAGGAGGGTGGATACGCAGTATTTT. Translated: CASSNRRVDTQYF.